The 8 T cell receptor beta chains listed next were all sequenced from one sample in a study of T-cell reconstitution after alpha-beta-depleted transplantation in children. Preparation of the TCRbeta library was carried out with unique molecular identifiers. TCRdb itself ran the PCR reads through MiXCR, one entry per CDR3 protein. There are over 90,000 distinct CDR3 sequences in the sample; 7.5% to 9% occur only once, and 15% to 20% lies in the top ten. This specimen was PBMCs, taken before TCRalphabeta/CD19-depleted stem cell transplant. These receptors originate from a boy under 10 years old with acute lymphoblastic leukemia, due to receive a stem cell transplant.

The table lists this clonotype with a few counts. The J gene is TRBJ2-1, the V gene TRBV6-1; D assignment may be TRBD1 or TRBD2 (7 bases each). V shed 6 bases and J shed 2 bases, with 11 bases lying between them. The CDR3 contains 14 residues. Germline V lookup: CDR1 MNHNS, CDR2 SASEGT. CDR3 region: CASSRGGPYNEQFF. In nucleotides, the CDR3 is TGTGCCAGCAGCAGGGGGGGGCCCTACAATGAGCAGTTCTTC.

The chain links TRBV29-1 to TRBJ1-1; D is ambiguous. Trimming took off 6 bases at V and 2 bases at J, with 13 bases between the two ends. The CDR3 spans 13 residues. Germline loops: CDR1 SQVTM, CDR2 ANQGSEA. The CDR3 DNA is TGCAGCGTCGCGGCGGGCCTTAACACTGAAGCTTTCTTT. Translated: CSVAAGLNTEAFF.

Ten or more counts support this clonotype. The chain employs TRBV27 and TRBJ2-7, with 11 bases identical to TRBD2. Trimming at V came to 3 bases and at J to 6 bases, leaving 4 bases not matched to a gene. The V gene's germline CDR1 is MNHEY and CDR2 SMNVEV (reference sequence). The CDR3 totals 14 residues. CDR3 loop: CASSFGGLAGEQYF. The CDR3 coding sequence is TGTGCCAGCAGTTTTGGTGGACTAGCGGGCGAGCAGTACTTC.

This clonotype was observed a few times. The V call is TRBV28, the J call TRBJ2-2; 14 bases are a match to TRBD2. The CDR3 loop spans 16 amino acids. After removal of 5 bases from V and 5 bases from J, the junction contained 4 bases not matched to a gene. CDR1 and CDR2 from the germline V gene are MDHEN and SYDVKM. This CDR3 reads CASSRTSGGRTGELFF. The DNA of the CDR3 is TGTGCCAGCAGTCGGACTAGCGGGGGGCGGACCGGGGAGCTGTTTTTT.

The V gene is TRBV27, the J gene TRBJ2-1; the D gene is possibly TRBD2 (7 bases). Germline V gene data show CDR1 as MNHEY and CDR2 as SMNVEV (reference sequence). The length of the CDR3 is 16 residues. V lost 1 base and J lost 2, with 12 bases in between. The CDR3 DNA reads as TGTGCCAGCAGTTTATACGTGGGGGGGCCCTACAATGAGCAGTTCTTC. It encodes CASSLYVGGPYNEQFF.

This clonotype was observed many times. The V call is TRBV7-9, the J call TRBJ2-2; D call uncertain. Germline CDR1 SEHNR, CDR2 FQNEAQ (reference sequence). Trimming shortened V by 4 bases and J by 0 bases, and 12 bases separated the two germline ends. CDR3 length: 16 amino acids. DNA for the CDR3: TGTGCCAGCAGCTCGTCGCGGCAGACGAACACCGGGGAGCTGTTTTTT. Its translation is CASSSSRQTNTGELFF.

This clonotype was counted at least ten times. The V and J genes are TRBV20-1 and TRBJ2-5, with 10 nucleotides matching TRBD2. V lost 6 bases and J lost 3; bases outside the gene matches: 4. Germline CDR1 reads DFQATT; CDR2 reads SNEGSKA (reference sequence). The CDR3 has 13 amino acids. CDR3 loop: CSATAGGKETQYF. In DNA, the CDR3 is TGCAGTGCCACAGCGGGGGGGAAAGAGACCCAGTACTTC.

In this sample, this clonotype turned up many times. This sequence joins TRBV29-1 and TRBJ1-1, with D unclear. V lost 2 bases, J lost 5 bases, and 6 bases lay in between. The germline CDR1 and CDR2 sequences are SQVTM and ANQGSEA. CDR3 length equals 11 residues. CDR3 residues: CSVESGTEAFF. The CDR3 DNA reads as TGCAGCGTTGAAAGTGGGACTGAAGCTTTCTTT.